Listed here are 6 T cell receptor beta chains from one sample, sequenced in a study of T cell repertoires in cytomegalovirus infection. In TCRdb, the reads were re-called with MiXCR into one record per CDR3 protein. The table lists about 770,000 distinct CDR3 sequences, about 28% of them singletons. These receptors have no known antigen. The input for sequencing was cultured CD8+ T cells from PBMCs, taken from culture after CMV antigen stimulation. The receptors were gathered from a human donor in good health (CMV status not recorded). Some clones in this sample may be carry-over from other donors' samples.

This clonotype was observed once. The rearrangement joins TRBV2 to TRBJ1-5, with 12 bases identical to TRBD1. Per germline, CDR1 SNHLY and CDR2 FYNNEI. This CDR3 is built from 17 residues. Unmatched junction bases numbered 10, after V lost 5 bases and J lost 5 bases. The CDR3 DNA follows: TGTGCCAGCAGTCTCATTGCCGGGACAGGGGGCGATCAGCCCCAGCATTTT. Amino acid sequence: CASSLIAGTGGDQPQHF.

There are many counts of this clonotype. This chain connects TRBV10-3 to TRBJ2-6; tentative D call: TRBD2 (6 bases). CDR1 and CDR2 (germline): ENHRY, SYGVKD. Deletions cut 0 bases from V and 1 base from J, with 7 bases between. This CDR3 has 16 amino acids. As DNA, the CDR3 is TGTGCCATCAGTGAGTCTGCGGGGTCTGGGGCCAACGTCCTGACTTTC. Its protein is CAISESAGSGANVLTF.

This clonotype has more than one count but fewer than ten. The chain is built from TRBV18 and TRBJ2-2; D is perhaps TRBD1 (5 bases). CDR1 KGHSH and CDR2 LQKENI come from the germline V gene. CDR3 size: 16 residues. V was pared by 6 bases and J by 2 bases, with 16 bases between. CDR3 sequence reads: CASSPTALLNTGELFF. DNA of the CDR3: TGTGCCAGCTCCCCGACAGCGCTTCTCAACACCGGGGAGCTGTTTTTT.

This clonotype was counted only a few times. This chain links TRBV12-3 or TRBV12-4 with TRBJ2-3; 11 bases line up with TRBD2. The CDR3 length is 17 residues. V shed 6 bases, J shed 4 bases, and the junction held 12 bases outside the gene matches. This CDR3 reads CASSYPLSGGAPDTQYF. CDR3 DNA sequence: TGTGCCAGCAGCTACCCTCTTAGCGGGGGGGCTCCAGATACGCAGTATTTT.

This clonotype was seen a single time. This chain joins TRBV4-2 and TRBJ2-1, with TRBD2 identical over 9 bases. V dropped 4 bases and J dropped 1; count of bases not matched to a gene: 5. CDR3 length equals 16 residues. The germline V gene has CDR1 LGHNA and CDR2 YNFKEQ. The CDR3 spells CASSPELAGSYNEQFF. The CDR3 region has the DNA TGTGCCAGCAGCCCAGAACTAGCGGGTTCCTACAATGAGCAGTTCTTC.

V usage is TRBV4-2 and J usage is TRBJ2-7, with a weak D call TRBD2 (5 bases). Germline V gene sequence: CDR1 LGHNA, CDR2 YNFKEQ. Trimming removed 8 bases at V and 6 bases at J, with 14 bases between. The CDR3 has 12 residues. CDR3 region: CASCPTGIEQYF. The CDR3 DNA is TGTGCCAGCTGCCCAACGGGGATCGAGCAGTACTTC.